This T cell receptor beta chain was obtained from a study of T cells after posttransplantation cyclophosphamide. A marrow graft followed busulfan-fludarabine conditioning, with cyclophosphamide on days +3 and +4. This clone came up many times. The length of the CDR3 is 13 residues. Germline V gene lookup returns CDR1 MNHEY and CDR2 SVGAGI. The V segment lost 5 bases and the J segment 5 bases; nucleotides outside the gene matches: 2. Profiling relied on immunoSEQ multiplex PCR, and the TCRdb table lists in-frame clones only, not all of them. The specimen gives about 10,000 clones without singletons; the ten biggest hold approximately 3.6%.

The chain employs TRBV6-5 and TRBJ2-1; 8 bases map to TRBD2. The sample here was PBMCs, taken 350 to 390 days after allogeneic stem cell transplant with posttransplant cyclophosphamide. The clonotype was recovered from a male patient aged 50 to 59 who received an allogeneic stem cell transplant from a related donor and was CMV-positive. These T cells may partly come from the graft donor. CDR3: CASSPGGDNEQFF. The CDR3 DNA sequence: TGTGCCAGCAGTCCGGGGGGGGACAATGAGCAGTTCTTC.